This entry lists 20 T cell receptor beta chains sequenced from one sample in a study of CD8 T cells in ankylosing spondylitis. Study-wide findings and caveats: A motif in TCR beta, a set of about 8 highly homologous variants, appeared characteristic of ankylosing spondylitis blood.

No cognate antigen is known for these TCRs. TCRdb re-analysed the 5' RACE reads in MiXCR, keeping a single row per CDR3 protein. The sample lists about 460,000 distinct CDR3 sequences; roughly 5% were seen once. The sample taken for sequencing was blood, either unsorted or a sorted T cell fraction (not recorded which). The origin of the receptors is a male donor with ankylosing spondylitis.

This clonotype was detected many times. The chain carries TRBV3-1 and TRBJ1-5; D not resolved. This CDR3 has 14 residues. The V and J ends lost 3 bases and 6 bases respectively, with 12 bases between them. Germline V gene data show CDR1 as LGHDT and CDR2 as YNNKEL (reference sequence). CDR3 coding DNA: TGTGCCAGCAGCCACGGCGGGGAAGTTCAGCCCCAGCATTTT. Amino acids: CASSHGGEVQPQHF.

This clonotype was seen many times. The chain links TRBV20-1 to TRBJ2-7, with D tentatively TRBD1 (6 bases). This CDR3 is 14 amino acids long. From germline, CDR1 is DFQATT and CDR2 SNEGSKA (reference sequence). Trimming removed 0 bases at V and 6 bases at J, with 15 bases between. For the CDR3, the DNA is TGCAGTGCTAGAGATCCCAGGGGTGTTGGCGAGCAGTACTTC. Translation: CSARDPRGVGEQYF.

This clonotype has a count of ten or more. The chain recombines TRBV12-3 or TRBV12-4 with TRBJ1-5; D gene uncertain. V dropped 0 bases and J dropped 6 bases, with 0 bases sitting between them. This CDR3 spans 11 amino acids. The CDR3 protein is CASSLAQPQHF. CDR3 coding DNA: TGTGCCAGCAGTTTAGCTCAGCCCCAGCATTTT.

This clonotype was counted many times. The rearrangement joins TRBV4-1 to TRBJ1-1; D call uncertain. Germline assignment: CDR1 MGHRA and CDR2 YSYEKL. The V gene lost 0 bases and the J gene lost 5 bases, with 13 bases spanning the gap. This CDR3 is 15 amino acids long. CDR3 region: CASSQERPILTEAFF. The CDR3 region has the DNA TGCGCCAGCAGCCAAGAGCGTCCTATTTTGACTGAAGCTTTCTTT.

The V call is TRBV7-8, the J call TRBJ2-7, with TRBD1 identical over 11 bases. V was clipped by 0 bases and J by 8 bases; unmatched bases: 6. The length of the CDR3 is 15 residues. Germline V CDR1 and CDR2: SGHVS, FQNEAQ. CDR3 in amino acids: CASSLARTGGGKQYF. The DNA of the CDR3 is TGTGCCAGCAGCTTAGCCCGGACAGGGGGCGGAAAGCAGTACTTC.

In its sample, this clonotype was seen a few times. The rearrangement links TRBV5-5 to TRBJ2-5; D is unclear. Germline V gives CDR1 SGHKS, CDR2 YYEKEE (reference sequence). Trimming left V 8 bases short and J 4 bases short, with 12 bases between. The CDR3 has 12 amino acids. CDR3 region: CASGVDPETQYF. DNA of the CDR3: TGTGCCAGTGGGGTGGATCCAGAGACCCAGTACTTC.

This clonotype was seen at least ten times. The DNA for the CDR3 is TGCGCCAGCAGCCAAGATCCCCTTATAACGACTTCCGCTTTCTTT. Amino acids: CASSQDPLITTSAFF. The chain combines TRBV4-3 with TRBJ1-1, with unresolved D. V dropped 0 bases and J dropped 11 bases, with 19 bases sitting between them. Germline CDR1 and CDR2: LGHNA and YSLEER. The CDR3 runs 15 residues.

There are many counts of this clonotype. The chain has TRBV4-1 and TRBJ1-6; TRBD1 agrees at 8 bases. CDR3 length equals 13 residues. J was trimmed by 7 bases and V by 7 bases; bases with no gene match: 3. The germline V gene encodes CDR1 MGHRA and CDR2 YSYEKL. The CDR3 sequence is CASTGQGNSPLHF. The CDR3 region has the DNA TGCGCCAGCACCGGACAGGGAAATTCACCCCTCCACTTT.

This rearrangement joins TRBV27 to TRBJ2-7, with 8 bases fitting TRBD1. Per the germline V gene, CDR1 is MNHEY and CDR2 is SMNVEV (reference sequence). This CDR3 comprises 16 residues. V trimming: 5 bases; J trimming: 4 bases; junction bases outside the gene matches: 13. As DNA, the CDR3 is TGTGCCAGCAGTCCGAGGGCCGCAGGGGGCGCATACGAGCAGTACTTC. Protein sequence: CASSPRAAGGAYEQYF.

In this sample, this clonotype turned up many times. The genes are TRBV4-3 and TRBJ1-2; 8 bases are shared with TRBD1. The CDR3 is 16 amino acids. V lost 1 base to trimming and J lost 1 base; unmatched junction nucleotides: 5. CDR1 and CDR2 (germline): LGHNA, YSLEER. Here the CDR3 DNA reads TGCGCCAGCAGCCAAGCGGACAGGGACCTTAACTATGGCTACACCTTC. It encodes CASSQADRDLNYGYTF.

This clonotype showed up just once. A much larger clone differs from this one at a single base, so this may be a read error. The V gene is TRBV28, the J gene TRBJ2-1; no reliable D call. Germline lookup yields CDR1 MDHEN and CDR2 SYDVKM. CDR3 length: 15 amino acids. The ends were cut back, 6 bases at V and 5 bases at J, with 17 bases in the middle. CDR3 coding DNA: TGTGCCAGCAGGCAGTACAGTATGAGCAACAATGAGCAGTTCTTC. Protein: CASRQYSMSNNEQFF.

This clonotype was found many times. The rearrangement uses TRBV29-1 and TRBJ2-3; D unclear. Germline V lookup: CDR1 SQVTM, CDR2 ANQGSEA. V was clipped by 2 bases and J by 4 bases, with 4 bases between them. This CDR3 comprises 11 residues. CDR3 sequence: CSVELPDTQYF. In DNA, the CDR3 is TGCAGCGTTGAACTTCCAGATACGCAGTATTTT.

This clonotype was found many times. The chain recombines TRBV11-1 with TRBJ2-5; D gene uncertain. In germline, CDR1 is SGHAT, CDR2 FQDESV (reference sequence). V was shortened by 5 bases and J by 2 bases, with 18 bases between the two germline ends. This CDR3 region has 16 residues. This CDR3 is CASSISTQRAQETQYF. CDR3 nucleotides: TGTGCCAGCAGCATCTCCACACAACGGGCGCAAGAGACCCAGTACTTC. The entire variable domain, with the rest obtained from reference TRBV11-1 and TRBJ2-5, is as follows: EAEVAQSPRYKITEKSQAVAFWCDPISGHATLYWYRQILGQGPELLVQFQDESVVDDSQLPKDRFSAERLKGVDSTLKIQPAELGDSAMYLCASSISTQRAQETQYFGPGTRLLVL.

The sample holds many counts of this clonotype. This chain links TRBV27 with TRBJ2-7; tentative D call: TRBD2 (6 bases). This CDR3 has 11 amino acids. The germline CDR1 and CDR2 sequences are MNHEY and SMNVEV (reference sequence). V dropped 6 bases and J dropped 7 bases, with 10 bases sitting between them. This CDR3 is CASSTGLEQYF. CDR3 DNA: TGTGCCAGCAGCACGGGACTGGAGCAGTACTTC.

This clonotype occurred many times. This sequence joins TRBV29-1 and TRBJ1-2; weak D call: TRBD1 (6 bases). Trimming pared 3 bases from V and 2 bases from J, leaving 13 bases between. This CDR3 is 14 amino acids long. Germline CDR1 reads SQVTM; CDR2 reads ANQGSEA. The chain's CDR3 is CSVDITGINYGYTF. Written as DNA, the CDR3 is TGCAGCGTTGATATTACAGGGATAAACTATGGCTACACCTTC.

This clonotype occurred many times. The genes are TRBV5-5 and TRBJ2-1; D gene unclear. The V end lost 0 bases, the J end lost 3 bases, and 10 bases lay between the germline ends. The CDR3 contains 15 residues. Germline assignment: CDR1 SGHKS and CDR2 YYEKEE (reference sequence). Here the CDR3 reads CASSLGYLLYNEQFF. Here the CDR3 DNA reads TGTGCCAGCAGCTTGGGGTATCTCCTCTACAATGAGCAGTTCTTC.

This clonotype has ten or more counts. This rearrangement joins TRBV6-5 to TRBJ2-2; TRBD1 matches 9 bases. V dropped 2 bases and J dropped 7; count of bases not matched to a gene: 2. Germline V lookup: CDR1 MNHEY, CDR2 SVGAGI. This CDR3 has 14 residues. DNA for the CDR3: TGTGCCAGCAGTTACGGACAGGGGTACGGGGAGCTGTTTTTT. As protein: CASSYGQGYGELFF.

This clonotype occurred many times. The J gene is TRBJ1-3, the V gene TRBV5-1; D gene uncertain. The CDR3 covers 14 residues. Germline V CDR1 and CDR2: SGHRS, YFSETQ. Trimming took off 2 bases at V and 3 bases at J, with 9 bases between the two ends. The CDR3 coding sequence is TGCGCCAGCAGCTTAACGGCAGATGGAAACACCATATATTTT. Its protein is CASSLTADGNTIYF.

At least ten counts were recorded for this clonotype. This sequence joins TRBV29-1 and TRBJ2-5; D is perhaps TRBD1 or TRBD2 (5 bases each). Germline V gene sequence: CDR1 SQVTM, CDR2 ANQGSEA. The ends were cut back, 4 bases at V and 4 bases at J, with 10 bases in the middle. The CDR3 runs to 12 residues. This chain's CDR3 is CSVGLGGETQYF. The CDR3 DNA reads TGCAGCGTTGGGCTTGGGGGAGAGACCCAGTACTTC.

The J gene is TRBJ2-6, the V gene TRBV19; D gene ambiguous. CDR1 and CDR2 from the germline V gene are LNHDA and SQIVND (reference sequence). The CDR3 has 16 residues. V dropped 0 bases and J dropped 0 bases, with 6 bases sitting between them. The CDR3 DNA reads as TGTGCCAGTAGTATAGACGGTACCTCTGGGGCCAACGTCCTGACTTTC. It codes for CASSIDGTSGANVLTF.